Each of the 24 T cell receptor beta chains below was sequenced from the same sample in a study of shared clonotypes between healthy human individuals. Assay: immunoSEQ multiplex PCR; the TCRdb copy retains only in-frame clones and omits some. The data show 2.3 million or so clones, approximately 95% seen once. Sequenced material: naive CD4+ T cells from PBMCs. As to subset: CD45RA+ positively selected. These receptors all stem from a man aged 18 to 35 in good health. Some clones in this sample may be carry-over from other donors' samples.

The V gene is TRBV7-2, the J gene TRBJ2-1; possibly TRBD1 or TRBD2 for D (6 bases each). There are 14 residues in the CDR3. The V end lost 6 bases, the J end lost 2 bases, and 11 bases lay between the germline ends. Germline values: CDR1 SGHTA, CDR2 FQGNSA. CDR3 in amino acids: CASRGGPTYNEQFF. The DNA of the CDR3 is TGTGCCAGCAGGGGGGGCCCAACCTACAATGAGCAGTTCTTC.

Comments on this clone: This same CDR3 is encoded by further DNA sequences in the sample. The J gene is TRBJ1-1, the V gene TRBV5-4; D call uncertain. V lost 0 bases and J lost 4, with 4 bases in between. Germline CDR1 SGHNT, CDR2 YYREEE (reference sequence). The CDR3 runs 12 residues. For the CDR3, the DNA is TGTGCCAGCAGCTTGGTCGGCACTGAAGCTTTCTTT. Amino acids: CASSLVGTEAFF.

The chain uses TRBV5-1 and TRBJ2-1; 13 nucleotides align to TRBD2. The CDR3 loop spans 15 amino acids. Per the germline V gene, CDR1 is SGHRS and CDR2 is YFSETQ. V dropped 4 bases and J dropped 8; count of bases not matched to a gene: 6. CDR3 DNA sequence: TGCGCCAGCAGCACCGGGACTAGCGGGACTTATGAGCAGTTCTTC. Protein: CASSTGTSGTYEQFF.

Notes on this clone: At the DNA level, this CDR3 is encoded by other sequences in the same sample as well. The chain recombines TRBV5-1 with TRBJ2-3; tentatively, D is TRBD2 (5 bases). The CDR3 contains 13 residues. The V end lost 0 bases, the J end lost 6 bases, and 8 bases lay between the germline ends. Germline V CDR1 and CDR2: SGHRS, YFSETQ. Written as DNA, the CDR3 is TGCGCCAGCAGCTTGGGGGGAGTGGATACGCAGTATTTT. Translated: CASSLGGVDTQYF.

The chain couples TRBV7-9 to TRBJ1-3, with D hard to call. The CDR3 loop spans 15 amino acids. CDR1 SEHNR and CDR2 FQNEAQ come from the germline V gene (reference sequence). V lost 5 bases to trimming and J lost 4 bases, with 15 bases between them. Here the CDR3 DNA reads TGTGCCAGCAGCACGGACCGGGTGCGCGGAAACACCATATATTTT. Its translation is CASSTDRVRGNTIYF.

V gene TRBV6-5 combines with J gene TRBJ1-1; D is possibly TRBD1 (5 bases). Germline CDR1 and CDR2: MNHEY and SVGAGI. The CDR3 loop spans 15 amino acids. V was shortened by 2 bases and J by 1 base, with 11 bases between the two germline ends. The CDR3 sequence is CASSYGGVENTEAFF. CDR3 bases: TGTGCCAGCAGTTACGGAGGGGTAGAGAACACTGAAGCTTTCTTT.

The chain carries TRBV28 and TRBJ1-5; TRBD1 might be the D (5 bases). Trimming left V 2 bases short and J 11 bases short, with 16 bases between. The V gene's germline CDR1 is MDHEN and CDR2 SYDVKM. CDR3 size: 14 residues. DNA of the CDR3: TGTGCCAGCAGTTTAACTGGAGGCGGGGGAGCCCAGCATTTT. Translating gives CASSLTGGGGAQHF.

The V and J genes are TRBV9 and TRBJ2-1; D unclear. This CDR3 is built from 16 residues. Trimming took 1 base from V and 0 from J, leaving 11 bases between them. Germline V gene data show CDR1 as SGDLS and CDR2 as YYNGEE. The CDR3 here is CASSVKQQSSYNEQFF. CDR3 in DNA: TGTGCCAGCAGCGTAAAACAACAAAGCTCCTACAATGAGCAGTTCTTC.

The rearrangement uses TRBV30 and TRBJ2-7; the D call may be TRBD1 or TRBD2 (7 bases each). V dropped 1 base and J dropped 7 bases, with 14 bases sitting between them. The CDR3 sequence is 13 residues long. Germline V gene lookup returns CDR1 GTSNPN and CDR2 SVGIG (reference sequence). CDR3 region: CAWSDDREGEQYF. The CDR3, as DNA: TGTGCCTGGAGTGACGACAGGGAGGGGGAGCAGTACTTC.

The CDR3 region is CASSIGKDLSTDTQYF. The CDR3 bases are TGTGCCAGTAGTATCGGAAAAGACCTTAGCACAGATACGCAGTATTTT. V gene TRBV19 combines with J gene TRBJ2-3, with D hard to call. CDR1 and CDR2 (germline): LNHDA, SQIVND (reference sequence). The CDR3 sequence is 16 residues long. The germline V and J ends were trimmed by 3 bases and 0 bases, with 13 bases remaining between them.

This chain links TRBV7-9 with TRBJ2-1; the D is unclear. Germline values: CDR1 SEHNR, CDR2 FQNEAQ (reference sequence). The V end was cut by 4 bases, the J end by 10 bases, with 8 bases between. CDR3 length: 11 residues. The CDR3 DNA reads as TGTGCCAGCAGCTACTTGGGGGAGCAGTTCTTC. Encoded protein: CASSYLGEQFF.

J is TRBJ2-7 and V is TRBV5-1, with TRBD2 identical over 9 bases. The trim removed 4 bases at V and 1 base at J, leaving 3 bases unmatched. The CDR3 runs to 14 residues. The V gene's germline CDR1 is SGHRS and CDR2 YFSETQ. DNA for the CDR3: TGCGCCAGCAGCAAGGGACTAGCTTCCTACGAGCAGTACTTC. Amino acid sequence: CASSKGLASYEQYF.

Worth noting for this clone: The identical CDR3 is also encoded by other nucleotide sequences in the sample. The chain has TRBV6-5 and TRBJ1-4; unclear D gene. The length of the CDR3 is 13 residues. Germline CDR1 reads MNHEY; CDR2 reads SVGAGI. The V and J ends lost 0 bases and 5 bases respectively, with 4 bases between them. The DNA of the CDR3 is TGTGCCAGCAGTTACTCAGGGAATGAAAAACTGTTTTTT. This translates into CASSYSGNEKLFF.

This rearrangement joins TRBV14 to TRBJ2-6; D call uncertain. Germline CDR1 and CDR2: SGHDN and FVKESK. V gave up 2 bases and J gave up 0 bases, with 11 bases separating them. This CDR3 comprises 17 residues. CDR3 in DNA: TGTGCCAGCAGCCAACCTTTAGACGGCTCTGGGGCCAACGTCCTGACTTTC. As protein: CASSQPLDGSGANVLTF. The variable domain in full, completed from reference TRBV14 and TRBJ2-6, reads EAGVTQFPSHSVIEKGQTVTLRCDPISGHDNLYWYRRVMGKEIKFLLHFVKESKQDESGMPNNRFLAERTGGTYSTLKVQPAELEDSGVYFCASSQPLDGSGANVLTFGAGSRLTVL.

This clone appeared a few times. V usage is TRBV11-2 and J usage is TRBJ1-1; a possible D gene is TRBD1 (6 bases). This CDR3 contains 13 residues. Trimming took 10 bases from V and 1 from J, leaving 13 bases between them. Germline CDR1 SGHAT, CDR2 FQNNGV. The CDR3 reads CAKGGRQNTEAFF. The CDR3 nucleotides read TGTGCCAAAGGGGGGCGGCAGAACACTGAAGCTTTCTTT.

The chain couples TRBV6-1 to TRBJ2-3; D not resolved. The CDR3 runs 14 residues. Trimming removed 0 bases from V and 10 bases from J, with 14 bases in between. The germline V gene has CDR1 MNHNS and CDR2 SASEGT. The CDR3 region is CASSEALPDTSQYF. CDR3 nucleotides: TGTGCCAGCAGTGAAGCGCTGCCAGATACGTCGCAGTATTTT.

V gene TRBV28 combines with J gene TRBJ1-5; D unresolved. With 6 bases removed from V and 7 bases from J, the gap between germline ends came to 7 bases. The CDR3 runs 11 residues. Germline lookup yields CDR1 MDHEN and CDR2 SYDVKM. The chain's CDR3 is CASSSIQPQHF. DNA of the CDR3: TGTGCCAGCAGCAGTATACAGCCCCAGCATTTT.

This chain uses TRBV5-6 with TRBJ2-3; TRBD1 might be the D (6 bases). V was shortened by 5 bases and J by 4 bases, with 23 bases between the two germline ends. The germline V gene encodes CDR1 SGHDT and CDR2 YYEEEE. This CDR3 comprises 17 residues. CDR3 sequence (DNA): TGTGCCAGCAGGTCCGAATTTACAGGGAGTGAAGCAGATACGCAGTATTTT. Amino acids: CASRSEFTGSEADTQYF. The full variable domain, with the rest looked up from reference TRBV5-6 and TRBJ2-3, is DAGVTQSPTHLIKTRGQQVTLRCSPKSGHDTVSWYQQALGQGPQFIFQYYEEEERQRGNFPDRFSGHQFPNYSSELNVNALLLGDSALYLCASRSEFTGSEADTQYFGPGTRLTVL.

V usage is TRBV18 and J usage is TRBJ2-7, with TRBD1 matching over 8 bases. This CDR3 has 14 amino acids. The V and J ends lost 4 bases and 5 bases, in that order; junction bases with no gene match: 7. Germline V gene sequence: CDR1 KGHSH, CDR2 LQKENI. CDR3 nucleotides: TGTGCCAGCTCACTCGGACAGGGTTTTGACGAGCAGTACTTC. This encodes CASSLGQGFDEQYF. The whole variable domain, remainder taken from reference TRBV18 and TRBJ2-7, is NAGVMQNPRHLVRRRGQEARLRCSPMKGHSHVYWYRQLPEEGLKFMVYLQKENIIDESGMPKERFSAEFPKEGPSILRIQQVVRGDSAAYFCASSLGQGFDEQYFGPGTRLTVT.

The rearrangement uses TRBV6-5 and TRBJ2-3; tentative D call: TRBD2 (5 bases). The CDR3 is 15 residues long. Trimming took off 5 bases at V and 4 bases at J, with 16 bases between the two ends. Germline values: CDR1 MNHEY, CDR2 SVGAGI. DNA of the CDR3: TGTGCCAGCAGTACCCTAGCAACCCAAGCAGATACGCAGTATTTT. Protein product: CASSTLATQADTQYF.

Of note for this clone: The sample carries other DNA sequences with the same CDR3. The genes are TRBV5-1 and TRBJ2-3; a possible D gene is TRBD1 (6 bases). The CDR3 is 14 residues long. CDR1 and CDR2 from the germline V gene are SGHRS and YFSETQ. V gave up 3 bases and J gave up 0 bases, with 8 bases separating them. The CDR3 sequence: CASSSTGSTDTQYF. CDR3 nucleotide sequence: TGCGCCAGCAGCTCCACAGGGAGCACAGATACGCAGTATTTT.

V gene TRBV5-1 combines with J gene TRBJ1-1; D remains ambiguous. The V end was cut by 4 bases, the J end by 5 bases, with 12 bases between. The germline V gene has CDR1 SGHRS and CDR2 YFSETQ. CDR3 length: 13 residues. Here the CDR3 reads CASSDRGGTEAFF. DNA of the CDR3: TGCGCCAGCAGCGACCGAGGAGGGACTGAAGCTTTCTTT. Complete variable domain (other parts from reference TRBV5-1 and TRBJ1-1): KAGVTQTPRYLIKTRGQQVTLSCSPISGHRSVSWYQQTPGQGLQFLFEYFSETQRNKGNFPGRFSGRQFSNSRSEMNVSTLELGDSALYLCASSDRGGTEAFFGQGTRLTVV.

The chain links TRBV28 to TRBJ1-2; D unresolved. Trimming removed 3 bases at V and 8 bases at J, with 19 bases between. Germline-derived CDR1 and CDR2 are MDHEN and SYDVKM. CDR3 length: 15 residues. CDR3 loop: CASSFQRRLYMGYTF. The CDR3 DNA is TGTGCCAGCAGTTTCCAGAGACGGCTGTATATGGGCTACACCTTC.

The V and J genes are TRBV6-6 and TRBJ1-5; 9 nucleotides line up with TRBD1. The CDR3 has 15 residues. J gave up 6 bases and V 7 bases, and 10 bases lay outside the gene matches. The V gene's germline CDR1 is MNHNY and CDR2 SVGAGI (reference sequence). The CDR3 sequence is CASTLDRGSVQPQHF. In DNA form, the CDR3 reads TGTGCCAGCACCCTGGACAGGGGCAGCGTTCAGCCCCAGCATTTT.